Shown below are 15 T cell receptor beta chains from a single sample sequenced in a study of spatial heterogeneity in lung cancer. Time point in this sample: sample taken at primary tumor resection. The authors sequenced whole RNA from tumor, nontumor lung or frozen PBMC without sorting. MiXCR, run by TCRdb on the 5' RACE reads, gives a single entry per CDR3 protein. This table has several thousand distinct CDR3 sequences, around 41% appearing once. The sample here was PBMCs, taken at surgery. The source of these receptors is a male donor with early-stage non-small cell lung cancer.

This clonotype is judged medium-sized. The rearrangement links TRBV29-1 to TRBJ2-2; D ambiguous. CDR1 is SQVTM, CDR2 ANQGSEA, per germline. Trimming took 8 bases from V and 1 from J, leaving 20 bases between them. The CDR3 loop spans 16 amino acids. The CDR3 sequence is CSPCGRRLLNTGELFF. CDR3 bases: TGCAGCCCTTGCGGCAGGCGCCTACTGAACACCGGGGAGCTGTTTTTT.

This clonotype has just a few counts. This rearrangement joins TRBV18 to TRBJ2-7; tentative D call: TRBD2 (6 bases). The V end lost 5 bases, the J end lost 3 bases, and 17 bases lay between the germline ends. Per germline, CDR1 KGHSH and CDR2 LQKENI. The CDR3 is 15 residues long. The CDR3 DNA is TGTGCCAGCTCAACGTCCGGGACTCTCAACTACGAGCAGTACTTC. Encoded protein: CASSTSGTLNYEQYF.

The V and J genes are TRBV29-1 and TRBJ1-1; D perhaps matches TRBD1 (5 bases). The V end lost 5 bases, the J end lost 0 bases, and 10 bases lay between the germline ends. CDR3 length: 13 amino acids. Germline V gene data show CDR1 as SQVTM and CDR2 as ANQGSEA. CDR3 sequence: CSVWEGMNTEAFF. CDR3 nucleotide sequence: TGCAGCGTTTGGGAGGGGATGAACACTGAAGCTTTCTTT.

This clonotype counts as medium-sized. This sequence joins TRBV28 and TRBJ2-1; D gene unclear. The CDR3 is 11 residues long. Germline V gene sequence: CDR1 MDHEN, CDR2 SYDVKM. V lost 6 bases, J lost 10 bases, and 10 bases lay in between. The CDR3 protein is CASRSRQEQFF. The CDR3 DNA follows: TGTGCCAGCAGGAGTCGACAAGAGCAGTTCTTC. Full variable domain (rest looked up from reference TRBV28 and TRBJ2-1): DVKVTQSSRYLVKRTGEKVFLECVQDMDHENMFWYRQDPGLGLRLIYFSYDVKMKEKGDIPEGYSVSREKKERFSLILESASTNQTSMYLCASRSRQEQFFGPGTRLTVL.

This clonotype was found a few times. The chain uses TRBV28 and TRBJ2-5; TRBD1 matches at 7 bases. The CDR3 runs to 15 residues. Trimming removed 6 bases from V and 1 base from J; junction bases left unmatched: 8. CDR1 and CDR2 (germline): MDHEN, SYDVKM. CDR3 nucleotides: TGTGCCAGCAGGACGGGACAGTCACTCCAAGAGACCCAGTACTTC. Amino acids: CASRTGQSLQETQYF.

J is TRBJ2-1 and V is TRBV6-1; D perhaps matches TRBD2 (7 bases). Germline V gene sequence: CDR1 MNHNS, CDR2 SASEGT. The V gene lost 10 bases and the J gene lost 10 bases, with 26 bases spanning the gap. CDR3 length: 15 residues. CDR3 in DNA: TGTGCCACCACCCGCGAGGCGGGGGCGTGGCGCGAGCAGTTCTTC. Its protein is CATTREAGAWREQFF.

For the CDR3, the DNA is TGTGCCAGTAGGTCACTCGCGGGAGCCTACGAGCAGTACTTC. Its protein is CASRSLAGAYEQYF. The chain combines TRBV19 with TRBJ2-7, with 7 bases aligning to TRBD2. The V segment lost 6 bases and the J segment 2 bases; nucleotides outside the gene matches: 7. CDR1 LNHDA and CDR2 SQIVND come from the germline V gene (reference sequence). There are 14 residues in the CDR3.

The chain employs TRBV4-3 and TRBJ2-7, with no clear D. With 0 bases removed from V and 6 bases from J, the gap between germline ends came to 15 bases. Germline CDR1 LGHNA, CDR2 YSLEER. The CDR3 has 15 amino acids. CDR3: CASSQDGGGPREQYF. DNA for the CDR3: TGCGCCAGCAGCCAAGATGGTGGCGGCCCCCGCGAGCAGTACTTC.

The chain's CDR3 is CASSRRGRERGYTF. CDR3 bases: TGTGCCAGCAGTAGAAGAGGGAGGGAGCGTGGCTACACCTTC. This chain joins TRBV12-3 or TRBV12-4 and TRBJ1-2; D remains unclear. The CDR3 spans 14 residues. With 5 bases removed from V and 7 bases from J, the gap between germline ends came to 17 bases.

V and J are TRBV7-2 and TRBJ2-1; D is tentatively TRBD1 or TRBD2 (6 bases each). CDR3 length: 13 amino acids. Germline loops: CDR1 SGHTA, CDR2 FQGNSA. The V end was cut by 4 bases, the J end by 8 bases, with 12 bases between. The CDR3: CASSSRGGHEQFF. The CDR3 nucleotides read TGTGCCAGCAGCTCCCGAGGGGGGCATGAGCAGTTCTTC.

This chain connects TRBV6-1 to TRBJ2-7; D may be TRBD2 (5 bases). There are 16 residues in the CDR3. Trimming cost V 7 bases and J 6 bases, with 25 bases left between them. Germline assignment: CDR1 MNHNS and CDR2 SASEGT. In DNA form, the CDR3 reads TGTGCCAGCATGCTTAAGACCGGGCCGCGGGTCTCCGAGCAGTACTTC. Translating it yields CASMLKTGPRVSEQYF.

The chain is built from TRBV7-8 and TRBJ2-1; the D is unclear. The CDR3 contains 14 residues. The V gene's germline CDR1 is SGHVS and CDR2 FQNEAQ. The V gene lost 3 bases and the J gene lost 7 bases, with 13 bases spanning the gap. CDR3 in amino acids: CASSFPGLGNEQFF. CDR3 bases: TGTGCCAGCAGCTTCCCGGGTCTTGGAAATGAGCAGTTCTTC.

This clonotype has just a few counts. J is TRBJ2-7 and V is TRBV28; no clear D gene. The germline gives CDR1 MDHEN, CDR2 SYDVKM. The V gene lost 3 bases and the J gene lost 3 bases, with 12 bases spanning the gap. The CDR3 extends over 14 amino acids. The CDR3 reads CASSFLGNVYEQYF. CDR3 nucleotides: TGTGCCAGCAGTTTTCTTGGGAACGTCTACGAGCAGTACTTC.

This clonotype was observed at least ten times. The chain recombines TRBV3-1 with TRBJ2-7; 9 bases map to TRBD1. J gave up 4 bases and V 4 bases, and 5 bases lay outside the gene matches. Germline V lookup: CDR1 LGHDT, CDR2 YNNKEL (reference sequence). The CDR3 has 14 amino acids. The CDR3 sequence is CASSPPGQGYEQYF. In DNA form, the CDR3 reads TGTGCCAGCAGCCCTCCGGGACAGGGTTACGAGCAGTACTTC.

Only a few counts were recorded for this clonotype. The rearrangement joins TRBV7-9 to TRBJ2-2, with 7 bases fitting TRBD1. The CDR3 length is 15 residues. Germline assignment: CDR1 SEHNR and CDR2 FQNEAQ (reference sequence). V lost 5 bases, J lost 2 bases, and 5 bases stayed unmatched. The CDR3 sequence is CASSPDRLNTGELFF. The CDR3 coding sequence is TGTGCCAGCAGCCCGGACAGGTTAAACACCGGGGAGCTGTTTTTT.